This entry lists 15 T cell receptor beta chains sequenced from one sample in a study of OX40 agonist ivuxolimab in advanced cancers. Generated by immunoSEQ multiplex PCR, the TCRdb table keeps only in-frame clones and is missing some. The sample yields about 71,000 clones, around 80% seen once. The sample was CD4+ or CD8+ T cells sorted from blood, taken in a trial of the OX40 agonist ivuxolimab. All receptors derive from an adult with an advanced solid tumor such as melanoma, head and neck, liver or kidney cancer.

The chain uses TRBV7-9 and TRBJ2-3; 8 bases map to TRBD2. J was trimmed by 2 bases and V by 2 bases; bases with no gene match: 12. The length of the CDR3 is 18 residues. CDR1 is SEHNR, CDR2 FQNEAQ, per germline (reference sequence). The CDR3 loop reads CASSLPALAEVPTDTQYF. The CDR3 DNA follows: TGTGCCAGCAGCTTACCCGCACTAGCGGAGGTCCCCACAGATACGCAGTATTTT. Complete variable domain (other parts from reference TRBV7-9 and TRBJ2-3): DTGVSQNPRHKITKRGQNVTFRCDPISEHNRLYWYRQTLGQGPEFLTYFQNEAQLEKSRLLSDRFSAERPKGSFSTLEIQRTEQGDSAMYLCASSLPALAEVPTDTQYFGPGTRLTVL.

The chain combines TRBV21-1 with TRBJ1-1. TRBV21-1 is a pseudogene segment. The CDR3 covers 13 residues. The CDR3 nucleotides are TGTGCCAGCAGCCTTCATAAGAACACTGAAGCTTTCTTT. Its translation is CASSLHKNTEAFF.

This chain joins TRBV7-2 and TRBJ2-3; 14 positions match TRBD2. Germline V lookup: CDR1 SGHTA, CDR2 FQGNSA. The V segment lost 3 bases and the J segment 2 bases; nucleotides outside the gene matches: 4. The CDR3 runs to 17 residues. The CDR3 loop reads CASSFRLAGGLTDTQYF. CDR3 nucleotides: TGTGCCAGCAGCTTCAGACTAGCGGGAGGGCTCACAGATACGCAGTATTTT.

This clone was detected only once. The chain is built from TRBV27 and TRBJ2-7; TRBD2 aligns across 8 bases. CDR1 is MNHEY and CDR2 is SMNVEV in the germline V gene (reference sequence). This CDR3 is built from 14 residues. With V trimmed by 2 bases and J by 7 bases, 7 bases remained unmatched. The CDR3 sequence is CASSLSGRKREQYF. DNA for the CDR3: TGTGCCAGCAGTTTAAGCGGGAGAAAGAGAGAGCAGTACTTC.

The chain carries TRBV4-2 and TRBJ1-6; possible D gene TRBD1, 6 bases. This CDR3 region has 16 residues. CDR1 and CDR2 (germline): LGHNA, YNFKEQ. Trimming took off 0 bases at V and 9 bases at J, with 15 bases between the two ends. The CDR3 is CASSQESRQGFSPLHF. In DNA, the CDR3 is TGTGCCAGCAGCCAAGAGAGTCGGCAGGGGTTTTCACCCCTCCACTTT.

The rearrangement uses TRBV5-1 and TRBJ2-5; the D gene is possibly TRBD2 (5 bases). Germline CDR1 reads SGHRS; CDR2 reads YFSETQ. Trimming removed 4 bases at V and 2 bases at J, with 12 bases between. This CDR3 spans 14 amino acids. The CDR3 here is CASSRTEAQETQYF. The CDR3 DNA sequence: TGCGCCAGCAGCCGGACTGAGGCACAAGAGACCCAGTACTTC.

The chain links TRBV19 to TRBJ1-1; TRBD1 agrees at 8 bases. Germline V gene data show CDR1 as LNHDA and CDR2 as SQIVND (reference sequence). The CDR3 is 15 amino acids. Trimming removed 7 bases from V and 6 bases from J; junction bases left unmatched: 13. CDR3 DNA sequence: TGTGCCAGTACCTCTCTCTTTCAGGGGGCTGCTGAAGCTTTCTTT. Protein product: CASTSLFQGAAEAFF.

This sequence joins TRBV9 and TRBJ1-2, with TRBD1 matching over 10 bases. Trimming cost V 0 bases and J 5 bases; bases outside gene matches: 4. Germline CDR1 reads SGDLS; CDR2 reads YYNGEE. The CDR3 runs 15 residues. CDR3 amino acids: CASSVAGQGSYGYTF. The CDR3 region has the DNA TGTGCCAGCAGCGTAGCGGGACAGGGGTCATATGGCTACACCTTC.

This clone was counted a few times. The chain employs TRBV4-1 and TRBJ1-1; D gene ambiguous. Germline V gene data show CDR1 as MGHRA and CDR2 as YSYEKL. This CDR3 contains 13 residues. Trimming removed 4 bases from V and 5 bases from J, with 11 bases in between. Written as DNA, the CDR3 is TGCGCCAGCAGCCCCGTGTTCGGAACTGAAGCTTTCTTT. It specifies CASSPVFGTEAFF.

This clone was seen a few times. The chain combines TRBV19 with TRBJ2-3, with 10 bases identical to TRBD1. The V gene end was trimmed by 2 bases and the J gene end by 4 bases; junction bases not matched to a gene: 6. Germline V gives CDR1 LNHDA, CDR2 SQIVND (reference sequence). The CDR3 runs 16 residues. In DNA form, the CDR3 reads TGTGCCAGTAGTATATGGGGACAGGGGCGGGCAGATACGCAGTATTTT. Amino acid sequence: CASSIWGQGRADTQYF. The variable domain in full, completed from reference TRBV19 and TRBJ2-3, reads DGGITQSPKYLFRKEGQNVTLSCEQNLNHDAMYWYRQDPGQGLRLIYYSQIVNDFQKGDIAEGYSVSREKKESFPLTVTSAQKNPTAFYLCASSIWGQGRADTQYFGPGTRLTVL.

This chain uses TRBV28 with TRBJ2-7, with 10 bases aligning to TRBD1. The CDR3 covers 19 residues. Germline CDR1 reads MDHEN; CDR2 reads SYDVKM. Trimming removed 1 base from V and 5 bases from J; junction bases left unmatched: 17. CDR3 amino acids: CASSLSRGDRGLNRNEQYF. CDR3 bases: TGTGCCAGCAGTTTATCGCGTGGGGACAGGGGCCTAAATCGGAACGAGCAGTACTTC.

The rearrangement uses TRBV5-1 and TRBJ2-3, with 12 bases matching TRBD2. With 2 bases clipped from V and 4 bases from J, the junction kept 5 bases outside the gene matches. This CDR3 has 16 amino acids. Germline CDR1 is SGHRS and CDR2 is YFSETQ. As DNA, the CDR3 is TGCGCCAGCAGCTTTCCTAGCGGGGGGGCCGCAGATACGCAGTATTTT. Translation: CASSFPSGGAADTQYF.

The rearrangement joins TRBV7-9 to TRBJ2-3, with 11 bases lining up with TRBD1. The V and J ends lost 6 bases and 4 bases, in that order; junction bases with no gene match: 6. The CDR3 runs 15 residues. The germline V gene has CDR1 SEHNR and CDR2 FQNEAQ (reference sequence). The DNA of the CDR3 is TGTGCCAGCAGTCAGTGGGACAGGGGGTCAGATACGCAGTATTTT. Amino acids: CASSQWDRGSDTQYF.

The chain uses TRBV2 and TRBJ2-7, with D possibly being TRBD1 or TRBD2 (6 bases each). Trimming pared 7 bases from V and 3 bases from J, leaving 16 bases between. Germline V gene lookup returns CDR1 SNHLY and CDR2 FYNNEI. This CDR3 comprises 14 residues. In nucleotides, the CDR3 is TGTGCCAGCACCGAACTAGGGGGAGGCTACGAGCAGTACTTC. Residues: CASTELGGGYEQYF. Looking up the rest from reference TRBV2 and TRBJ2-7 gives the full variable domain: EPEVTQTPSHQVTQMGQEVILRCVPISNHLYFYWYRQILGQKVEFLVSFYNNEISEKSEIFDDQFSVERPDGSNFTLKIRSTKLEDSAMYFCASTELGGGYEQYFGPGTRLTVT.

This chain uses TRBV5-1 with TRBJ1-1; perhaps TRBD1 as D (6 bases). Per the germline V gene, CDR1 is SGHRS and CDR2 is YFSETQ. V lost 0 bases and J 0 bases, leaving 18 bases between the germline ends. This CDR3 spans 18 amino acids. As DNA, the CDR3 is TGCGCCAGCAGCTTGGATGGACAGCTCTTATCCATGAACACTGAAGCTTTCTTT. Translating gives CASSLDGQLLSMNTEAFF.